This entry lists 16 T cell receptor beta chains sequenced from one sample in a study of T cell responses to AZD1222 COVID-19 vaccine. The data were produced by immunoSEQ multiplex PCR, yet TCRdb's version contains in-frame clones alone and is incomplete. The sample contains some 130,000 clones, approximately 84% of which appear only once. This material consisted of peripheral blood, taken on day 0 of AZD1222 vaccination. These receptors were obtained from an adult in good health.

This chain joins TRBV27 and TRBJ1-5; 7 nucleotides match TRBD1. Germline lookup yields CDR1 MNHEY and CDR2 SMNVEV (reference sequence). Trimming cost V 5 bases and J 6 bases; bases outside gene matches: 7. CDR3 length equals 14 residues. The CDR3: CASSPGGSGQPQHF. The DNA for the CDR3 is TGTGCCAGCAGTCCAGGGGGTTCGGGTCAGCCCCAGCATTTT.

This clone was seen once. The chain has TRBV5-6 and TRBJ1-1, with 10 bases lining up with TRBD1. The germline V gene has CDR1 SGHDT and CDR2 YYEEEE. CDR3 length: 13 residues. Losses at the gene ends were 4 bases for V and 11 bases for J; bases not matched to a gene: 8. The CDR3 spells CASSGDRGRGAFF. In DNA, the CDR3 is TGTGCCAGCAGCGGCGACAGGGGGCGCGGGGCTTTCTTT.

CDR3 coding DNA: TGTGCCAGCAGTCGGGACACCGTGAACACTGAAGCTTTCTTT. It is translated as CASSRDTVNTEAFF. The chain is built from TRBV27 and TRBJ1-1, with D perhaps matching TRBD1 (6 bases). V lost 5 bases to trimming and J lost 0 bases, with 10 bases between them. The germline V gene has CDR1 MNHEY and CDR2 SMNVEV (reference sequence). This CDR3 is built from 14 residues.

This clone was counted once. The V and J genes are TRBV18 and TRBJ2-2, with D uncertain. Trimming cost V 3 bases and J 5 bases, with 4 bases left between them. The CDR3 runs to 12 residues. CDR1 and CDR2 from the germline V gene are KGHSH and LQKENI. This CDR3 reads CASSPRTGELFF. For the CDR3, the DNA is TGTGCCAGCTCACCGCGGACCGGGGAGCTGTTTTTT. Using reference TRBV18 and TRBJ2-2 for the parts outside the CDR3, the full variable domain is NAGVMQNPRHLVRRRGQEARLRCSPMKGHSHVYWYRQLPEEGLKFMVYLQKENIIDESGMPKERFSAEFPKEGPSILRIQQVVRGDSAAYFCASSPRTGELFFGEGSRLTVL.

The chain has TRBV5-1 and TRBJ1-2, with TRBD1 matching 7 bases. Per the germline V gene, CDR1 is SGHRS and CDR2 is YFSETQ. The CDR3 has 14 amino acids. Losses at the gene ends were 4 bases for V and 8 bases for J; bases not matched to a gene: 11. This chain's CDR3 is CASSAQTTGKGYTF. The DNA for the CDR3 is TGCGCCAGCAGCGCCCAGACGACAGGGAAAGGCTACACCTTC.

In its sample, this clone was seen a few times. V is TRBV15 and J is TRBJ1-5, with D unclear. The germline V gene has CDR1 LNHNV and CDR2 YYDKDF (reference sequence). The CDR3 totals 18 residues. V was cut by 0 bases and J by 0 bases, with 15 bases left in between. The CDR3 DNA sequence: TGTGCCACCAGCAGAGATTTTACGGACGGCTATAGCAATCAGCCCCAGCATTTT. This codes for CATSRDFTDGYSNQPQHF.

The genes are TRBV7-6 and TRBJ2-3; the D call may be TRBD1 or TRBD2 (6 bases each). The CDR3 runs 16 residues. Germline V gives CDR1 SGHVS, CDR2 FNYEAQ. Between the trimmed V and J ends, which lost 5 bases and 0 bases, there was a span of 15 bases. Here the CDR3 reads CASSEYREASTDTQYF. CDR3 coding DNA: TGTGCCAGCAGCGAATACAGGGAGGCTAGCACAGATACGCAGTATTTT.

The V gene is TRBV10-1, the J gene TRBJ2-5, with TRBD1 identical over 10 bases. CDR3 length: 14 amino acids. Germline lookup yields CDR1 WNHNN and CDR2 SYGVQD (reference sequence). The V and J ends lost 9 bases and 5 bases, in that order; junction bases with no gene match: 9. The CDR3 protein is CASDRTGGTETQYF. The CDR3 DNA is TGCGCCAGTGATCGGACAGGGGGGACGGAGACCCAGTACTTC.

The rearrangement joins TRBV6-1 to TRBJ1-3; D may be TRBD1 (5 bases). V was trimmed by 0 bases and J by 4 bases, leaving 13 bases between them. Germline V gene lookup returns CDR1 MNHNS and CDR2 SASEGT. CDR3 length equals 16 residues. CDR3 region: CASSEATQGLGNTIYF. The CDR3, as DNA: TGTGCCAGCAGTGAAGCCACGCAGGGCTTGGGAAACACCATATATTTT.

The chain is built from TRBV2 and TRBJ1-5, with 7 bases fitting TRBD1. Germline CDR1 SNHLY, CDR2 FYNNEI. This CDR3 spans 15 amino acids. With 8 bases clipped from V and 5 bases from J, the junction kept 12 bases outside the gene matches. The CDR3 here is CASRGEGQTDQPQHF. The CDR3, as DNA: TGTGCCAGCCGGGGCGAGGGACAGACCGATCAGCCCCAGCATTTT.

V gene TRBV6-1 combines with J gene TRBJ2-7, with D possibly TRBD1 on 5 matching bases. This CDR3 region has 15 residues. Germline assignment: CDR1 MNHNS and CDR2 SASEGT. Trimming stripped 2 bases from V and 0 bases from J, with 11 bases between. As DNA, the CDR3 is TGTGCCAGCAGTGAATTCTTCCAGGGCTCCTACGAGCAGTACTTC. It is translated as CASSEFFQGSYEQYF.

This chain joins TRBV27 and TRBJ2-2, with D possibly matching TRBD2 (6 bases). The CDR3 covers 14 residues. The germline V gene has CDR1 MNHEY and CDR2 SMNVEV (reference sequence). The V end lost 2 bases, the J end lost 7 bases, and 11 bases lay between the germline ends. CDR3 sequence: CASSLGREYGELFF. CDR3 nucleotides: TGTGCCAGCAGTTTAGGGCGGGAATACGGGGAGCTGTTTTTT.

The chain is built from TRBV6-5 and TRBJ1-2; D not certain. The CDR3 length is 12 residues. V gave up 2 bases and J gave up 5 bases, with 6 bases separating them. Germline V CDR1 and CDR2: MNHEY, SVGAGI. CDR3 protein: CASSYPGYGYTF. The CDR3 DNA follows: TGTGCCAGCAGTTACCCGGGGTATGGCTACACCTTC.

The chain is built from TRBV2 and TRBJ1-2, with 7 bases identical to TRBD1. The CDR3 has 20 amino acids. Germline V lookup: CDR1 SNHLY, CDR2 FYNNEI. Losses at the gene ends were 7 bases for V and 0 bases for J; bases not matched to a gene: 23. CDR3 nucleotides: TGTGCCAGCATTGTTGGTTTTGGACAGGCGGCTTCCTCGGCTAACTATGGCTACACCTTC. Amino acid sequence: CASIVGFGQAASSANYGYTF.

This clone was seen once. The chain is built from TRBV7-6 and TRBJ1-1; no definite D call. Trimming removed 4 bases at V and 7 bases at J, with 19 bases between. Germline assignment: CDR1 SGHVS and CDR2 FNYEAQ. The CDR3 totals 15 residues. The CDR3 DNA reads TGTGCCAGCAGCTCCCAGTCGATGGGCACCCGTGAAGCTTTCTTT. It specifies CASSSQSMGTREAFF. The full variable domain, completed using reference TRBV7-6 and TRBJ1-1, is GAGVSQSPRYKVTKRGQDVALRCDPISGHVSLYWYRQALGQGPEFLTYFNYEAQQDKSGLPNDRFSAERPEGSISTLTIQRTEQRDSAMYRCASSSQSMGTREAFFGQGTRLTVV.

The chain couples TRBV28 to TRBJ1-3; no reliable D call. This CDR3 contains 18 residues. CDR1 and CDR2 from the germline V gene are MDHEN and SYDVKM. The ends were cut back, 9 bases at V and 0 bases at J, with 24 bases in the middle. The chain's CDR3 is CASLKRPVIRSSGNTIYF. In nucleotides, the CDR3 is TGTGCCAGTCTCAAAAGACCGGTGATCAGGAGCTCTGGAAACACCATATATTTT.